This entry lists 10 T cell receptor beta chains sequenced from one sample in a study of shared clonotypes between healthy human individuals. Sequencing used immunoSEQ multiplex PCR; TCRdb keeps in-frame clones, though not all of them. Among roughly 2.1 million clones, under 95% were seen once, and the ten largest hold more than 1.5%. Cells designated naive CD8 were CD45RO-negative and were positively selected for CCR7, with terminally differentiated effector memory CD45RA+ cells excluded. Sequencing was performed on naive CD8+ T cells from PBMCs. The receptors shown here come from a man aged 18 to 30 in good health. Some clones in this sample may be carry-over from other donors' samples.

This clone was detected a few times. The same CDR3 also results from other DNA sequences found in this sample. The chain couples TRBV6-1 to TRBJ1-1; 7 bases line up with TRBD1. Germline assignment: CDR1 MNHNS and CDR2 SASEGT. The ends lost 2 bases at V and 4 bases at J; junction bases unmatched: 1. The CDR3 covers 13 residues. In DNA, the CDR3 is TGTGCCAGCAGTGAATACAGGGGCACTGAAGCTTTCTTT. Encoded protein: CASSEYRGTEAFF.

This clone was seen once. V gene TRBV7-8 combines with J gene TRBJ2-2; 10 nucleotides match TRBD1. The CDR3 sequence is 17 residues long. With 2 bases clipped from V and 1 base from J, the junction kept 4 bases outside the gene matches. Germline V lookup: CDR1 SGHVS, CDR2 FQNEAQ. DNA of the CDR3: TGTGCCAGCAGCTTATTGGGACAGGGGATGAACACCGGGGAGCTGTTTTTT. This sequence encodes CASSLLGQGMNTGELFF.

V and J are TRBV9 and TRBJ2-2; 10 bases agree with TRBD2. The germline V gene encodes CDR1 SGDLS and CDR2 YYNGEE. The V gene end was trimmed by 3 bases and the J gene end by 0 bases; junction bases not matched to a gene: 2. CDR3 size: 16 residues. This CDR3 is CASSATSGANTGELFF. In DNA form, the CDR3 reads TGTGCCAGCAGCGCTACTAGCGGGGCGAACACCGGGGAGCTGTTTTTT.

The chain employs TRBV30 and TRBJ1-5; D is undetermined. This CDR3 has 15 amino acids. Per germline, CDR1 GTSNPN and CDR2 SVGIG (reference sequence). Trimming removed 0 bases from V and 0 bases from J, with 9 bases in between. CDR3 DNA sequence: TGTGCCTGGAGTGTGGGCTCTAATAGCAATCAGCCCCAGCATTTT. This encodes CAWSVGSNSNQPQHF.

The V gene is TRBV6-5, the J gene TRBJ2-5; D gene uncertain. Germline V gene lookup returns CDR1 MNHEY and CDR2 SVGAGI. The V gene lost 8 bases and the J gene lost 5 bases, with 9 bases spanning the gap. There are 11 residues in the CDR3. The CDR3 DNA reads as TGTGCCAGCGGGGTTGGGGAGACCCAGTACTTC. Protein product: CASGVGETQYF.

The rearrangement uses TRBV7-2 and TRBJ2-1; 7 nucleotides agree with TRBD2. The germline gives CDR1 SGHTA, CDR2 FQGNSA. Trimming at V came to 5 bases and at J to 5 bases, leaving 12 bases not matched to a gene. The CDR3 has 16 amino acids. The CDR3, as DNA: TGTGCCAGCAGCCGAGAAGCGGGGATCGGGAACAATGAGCAGTTCTTC. It specifies CASSREAGIGNNEQFF.

The rearrangement links TRBV5-1 to TRBJ2-1; D remains unclear. V shed 1 base and J shed 0 bases, with 8 bases lying between them. The germline V gene encodes CDR1 SGHRS and CDR2 YFSETQ. CDR3 length: 15 amino acids. As DNA, the CDR3 is TGCGCCAGCAGCTTGACAGTAAGCTCCTACAATGAGCAGTTCTTC. Protein: CASSLTVSSYNEQFF.

The chain uses TRBV5-1 and TRBJ2-3; tentative D call: TRBD1 (6 bases). CDR3 length equals 16 residues. V shed 2 bases and J shed 6 bases, with 19 bases lying between them. Per germline, CDR1 SGHRS and CDR2 YFSETQ. This CDR3 reads CASSLVTSGARDTQYF. Here the CDR3 DNA reads TGCGCCAGCAGCTTAGTTACCTCAGGGGCTCGGGATACGCAGTATTTT.

The V call is TRBV27, the J call TRBJ1-2; 7 positions agree with TRBD1. Germline CDR1 MNHEY, CDR2 SMNVEV (reference sequence). Trimming cost V 1 base and J 7 bases; bases outside gene matches: 6. This CDR3 comprises 14 residues. This chain's CDR3 is CASSLLQGFGGYTF. CDR3 bases: TGTGCCAGCAGTTTATTACAGGGGTTCGGTGGCTACACCTTC.

The chain joins TRBV4-3 to TRBJ1-1; D is unresolved. Germline CDR1 reads LGHNA; CDR2 reads YSLEER. V was cut by 1 base and J by 4 bases, with 13 bases left in between. The CDR3 is made up of 15 amino acids. The CDR3 here is CASSQAGWDLTEAFF. CDR3 nucleotides: TGCGCCAGCAGCCAAGCCGGGTGGGATCTCACTGAAGCTTTCTTT.